This T cell receptor (beta chain) came from a study of blood T cell repertoires in COVID-19. V was shortened by 1 base and J by 7 bases, with 7 bases between the two germline ends. Germline V gene sequence: CDR1 SEHNR, CDR2 FQNEAQ (reference sequence). The CDR3 has 12 amino acids. Only in-frame clones appear in the TCRdb table, and some are missing; sequencing was by immunoSEQ multiplex PCR. The sample carries about 240,000 clones, 70% to 90% recorded once. The chain recombines TRBV7-9 with TRBJ1-2, with a weak D call TRBD1 (5 bases). Sequenced: PBMCs or T cells enriched from blood (not recorded which). This sequence was found in a woman aged 40-49 years with acute COVID-19. Here the CDR3 reads CASSLEGFGYTF. The CDR3 bases are TGTGCCAGCAGCTTAGAGGGGTTTGGCTACACCTTC.